This is a list of T cell receptor beta chains from one sample in a study of blood T cell repertoires in COVID-19. The repertoire was sequenced with immunoSEQ multiplex PCR; TCRdb's copy has only in-frame clones and lacks some. The sample includes some 60,000 clones, about 90% seen only once; the top ten take more than 4.5%. Sequencing input: peripheral blood. The receptors shown here come from a man in his sixties with acute or convalescent COVID-19. Each CDR3 is given with its conserved first and last residue. The order of the fields is V gene, J gene, clone size, D gene, CDR3 length, CDR3 protein, CDR3 DNA. The D gene is left open where the match is weak. Only some rows state a clone size, as once, few, many or a class for expanded clones.

v_call: TRBV7-9; j_call: TRBJ2-1; clone_size: -; d_call: TRBD2; cdr3_length: 12; cdr3_aa: CASSFGGLAGLF; cdr3_nt: TGTGCCAGCAGCTTCGGGGGACTAGCTGGTCTCTTC
v_call: TRBV6-5; j_call: TRBJ2-3; clone_size: -; d_call: TRBD2; cdr3_length: 14; cdr3_aa: CASSSGSYTDTQYF; cdr3_nt: TGTGCCAGCTCTAGCGGGAGTTACACAGATACGCAGTATTTT
v_call: TRBV20-1; j_call: TRBJ2-3; clone_size: -; d_call: -; cdr3_length: 10; cdr3_aa: CSASINTQYF; cdr3_nt: TGCAGTGCTAGTATAAATACGCAGTATTTT
v_call: TRBV18; j_call: TRBJ1-6; clone_size: -; d_call: -; cdr3_length: 15; cdr3_aa: CASSPPSRGQSPLHF; cdr3_nt: TGTGCCAGCTCACCACCGTCCAGGGGCCAGTCACCCCTCCACTTT
v_call: TRBV28; j_call: TRBJ2-2; clone_size: -; d_call: TRBD2; cdr3_length: 17; cdr3_aa: CASSSPLAGWNTGELFF; cdr3_nt: TGTGCCAGCAGTTCCCCCCTAGCGGGATGGAACACCGGGGAGCTGTTTTTT
v_call: TRBV2; j_call: TRBJ2-2; clone_size: -; d_call: -; cdr3_length: 14; cdr3_aa: CASRAETNTGELFF; cdr3_nt: TGTGCCAGCAGGGCAGAGACAAACACCGGGGAGCTGTTTTTT
v_call: TRBV4-1; j_call: TRBJ2-6; clone_size: -; d_call: -; cdr3_length: 17; cdr3_aa: CASSQEEGRAGANVLTF; cdr3_nt: TGCGCCAGCAGCCAAGAGGAGGGCCGGGCAGGGGCCAACGTCCTGACTTTC
v_call: TRBV2; j_call: TRBJ2-1; clone_size: -; d_call: TRBD2; cdr3_length: 16; cdr3_aa: CASSEESSGIGNEQFF; cdr3_nt: TGTGCCAGCAGTGAAGAGAGTAGCGGGATCGGTAATGAGCAGTTCTTC
v_call: TRBV7-8; j_call: TRBJ2-1; clone_size: -; d_call: -; cdr3_length: 14; cdr3_aa: CASSFPGGMRKQFF; cdr3_nt: TGTGCCAGCAGCTTCCCCGGGGGAATGAGGAAGCAGTTCTTC
v_call: TRBV19; j_call: TRBJ1-1; clone_size: -; d_call: TRBD1; cdr3_length: 14; cdr3_aa: CASSIRGTGPEAFF; cdr3_nt: TGTGCCAGTAGTATAAGGGGGACAGGACCCGAAGCTTTCTTT
v_call: TRBV5-4; j_call: TRBJ1-1; clone_size: few; d_call: TRBD1; cdr3_length: 14; cdr3_aa: CASSRSTGAAEAFF; cdr3_nt: TGTGCCAGCAGCCGTTCGACAGGGGCGGCTGAAGCTTTCTTT
v_call: TRBV5-1; j_call: TRBJ2-3; clone_size: once; d_call: TRBD2; cdr3_length: 16; cdr3_aa: CASSIQGLAGADTQYF; cdr3_nt: TGCGCCAGCAGCATACAGGGACTAGCTGGGGCAGATACGCAGTATTTT
v_call: TRBV15; j_call: TRBJ1-2; clone_size: -; d_call: -; cdr3_length: 16; cdr3_aa: CATSRDRSPSNYGYTF; cdr3_nt: TGTGCCACCAGCAGAGACCGGTCACCTTCTAACTATGGCTACACCTTC
v_call: TRBV30; j_call: TRBJ2-7; clone_size: -; d_call: -; cdr3_length: 14; cdr3_aa: CAWSVRLRAYEQYF; cdr3_nt: TGTGCCTGGAGTGTACGACTAAGAGCCTACGAGCAGTACTTC
v_call: TRBV7-9; j_call: TRBJ2-4; clone_size: once; d_call: TRBD1; cdr3_length: 16; cdr3_aa: CASSSWTGSAKNIQYF; cdr3_nt: TGTGCCAGCAGCTCATGGACAGGATCCGCCAAAAACATTCAGTACTTC
v_call: TRBV11-1; j_call: TRBJ1-1; clone_size: -; d_call: -; cdr3_length: 13; cdr3_aa: CASSFSMDTEAFF; cdr3_nt: TGTGCCAGCAGCTTTTCTATGGACACTGAAGCTTTCTTT
v_call: TRBV7-3; j_call: TRBJ2-7; clone_size: -; d_call: -; cdr3_length: 14; cdr3_aa: CASSLYTGPYEQYF; cdr3_nt: TGTGCCAGCAGCTTATATACAGGGCCCTACGAGCAGTACTTC
v_call: TRBV20-1; j_call: TRBJ2-7; clone_size: -; d_call: -; cdr3_length: 11; cdr3_aa: CSAKRSLEQYF; cdr3_nt: TGCAGTGCCAAGAGATCCCTCGAGCAGTACTTC
v_call: TRBV28; j_call: TRBJ2-7; clone_size: -; d_call: -; cdr3_length: 16; cdr3_aa: CASTPQGGGDPYEQYF; cdr3_nt: TGTGCCAGCACCCCCCAAGGGGGTGGGGACCCCTACGAGCAGTACTTC
v_call: TRBV20-1; j_call: TRBJ2-7; clone_size: -; d_call: -; cdr3_length: 11; cdr3_aa: CSFRGGGEQYF; cdr3_nt: TGCAGTTTTAGGGGGGGCGGCGAGCAGTACTTC
v_call: TRBV5-1; j_call: TRBJ1-4; clone_size: -; d_call: -; cdr3_length: 14; cdr3_aa: CASSLEGVKEKLFF; cdr3_nt: TGCGCCAGCAGCTTGGAGGGGGTAAAAGAAAAACTGTTTTTT
v_call: TRBV5-5; j_call: TRBJ1-4; clone_size: -; d_call: TRBD1; cdr3_length: 14; cdr3_aa: CASSSGQGLEKLFF; cdr3_nt: TGTGCCAGCAGCTCGGGACAGGGGCTCGAAAAACTGTTTTTT
v_call: TRBV21-1; j_call: TRBJ1-3; clone_size: -; d_call: -; cdr3_length: 15; cdr3_aa: CASSKAPGSGNTIYF; cdr3_nt: TGTGCCAGCAGCAAAGCTCCAGGGTCGGGAAACACCATATATTTT
v_call: TRBV11-2; j_call: TRBJ1-2; clone_size: -; d_call: -; cdr3_length: 14; cdr3_aa: CASSLGYGLWGYTF; cdr3_nt: TGTGCCAGCAGCTTAGGGTACGGACTTTGGGGCTACACCTTC
v_call: TRBV7-2; j_call: TRBJ2-2; clone_size: -; d_call: -; cdr3_length: 14; cdr3_aa: CASSLSRSTGELFF; cdr3_nt: TGTGCCAGCAGCTTATCCCGCAGTACCGGGGAGCTGTTTTTT
v_call: TRBV5-1; j_call: TRBJ2-3; clone_size: -; d_call: TRBD2; cdr3_length: 14; cdr3_aa: CASSIGLAEHTQYF; cdr3_nt: TGCGCCAGCAGCATCGGACTAGCGGAACATACGCAGTATTTT
v_call: TRBV6-1; j_call: TRBJ2-2; clone_size: -; d_call: TRBD1; cdr3_length: 16; cdr3_aa: CASSGGTGTNTGELFF; cdr3_nt: TGTGCCAGCAGTGGAGGGACAGGGACGAACACCGGGGAGCTGTTTTTT
v_call: TRBV9; j_call: TRBJ2-7; clone_size: once; d_call: TRBD2; cdr3_length: 16; cdr3_aa: CASRHLTSGRFYEQYF; cdr3_nt: TGTGCCAGTAGACATCTCACTAGCGGGAGATTTTACGAGCAGTACTTC
v_call: TRBV20-1; j_call: TRBJ1-6; clone_size: -; d_call: -; cdr3_length: 14; cdr3_aa: CSASRQGDNSPLHF; cdr3_nt: TGCAGTGCTAGTCGGCAGGGCGACAATTCACCCCTCCACTTT
v_call: TRBV28; j_call: TRBJ1-6; clone_size: -; d_call: TRBD1; cdr3_length: 14; cdr3_aa: CASTPGQPNSPLHF; cdr3_nt: TGTGCCAGCACCCCGGGACAGCCAAATTCACCCCTCCACTTT
v_call: TRBV10-3; j_call: TRBJ1-1; clone_size: -; d_call: -; cdr3_length: 20; cdr3_aa: CAIQIPVGSQYRASNTEAFF; cdr3_nt: TGTGCCATTCAAATTCCCGTAGGCTCCCAATACAGGGCGTCGAACACTGAAGCTTTCTTT
v_call: TRBV7-3; j_call: TRBJ1-2; clone_size: -; d_call: -; cdr3_length: 13; cdr3_aa: CASSQDTFQGYTF; cdr3_nt: TGTGCCAGCAGCCAGGACACATTCCAGGGCTACACCTTC
v_call: TRBV18; j_call: TRBJ1-1; clone_size: -; d_call: -; cdr3_length: 15; cdr3_aa: CASSFGLPENTEAFF; cdr3_nt: TGTGCCAGCTCGTTCGGTTTACCCGAGAACACTGAAGCTTTCTTT
v_call: TRBV28; j_call: TRBJ2-3; clone_size: -; d_call: TRBD1; cdr3_length: 17; cdr3_aa: CASTVTGGRGPTDTQYF; cdr3_nt: TGTGCCAGCACCGTGACAGGGGGACGAGGGCCAACAGATACGCAGTATTTT
v_call: TRBV5-1; j_call: TRBJ2-1; clone_size: -; d_call: TRBD2; cdr3_length: 16; cdr3_aa: CASSLALAGGYNEQFF; cdr3_nt: TGCGCCAGCAGCTTGGCACTAGCGGGAGGCTACAATGAGCAGTTCTTC
v_call: TRBV9; j_call: TRBJ1-6; clone_size: few; d_call: TRBD1; cdr3_length: 18; cdr3_aa: CASSGSGDRSSYNSPLHF; cdr3_nt: TGTGCCAGCAGCGGTAGTGGGGACAGGAGCTCCTATAATTCACCCCTCCACTTT
v_call: TRBV10-3; j_call: TRBJ2-3; clone_size: -; d_call: TRBD2; cdr3_length: 15; cdr3_aa: CAIRATLAGPSTQYF; cdr3_nt: TGTGCCATCAGAGCTACCCTAGCGGGGCCCAGTACGCAGTATTTT
v_call: TRBV27; j_call: TRBJ2-3; clone_size: many; d_call: -; cdr3_length: 14; cdr3_aa: CASSWTSSTDTQYF; cdr3_nt: TGTGCCAGCAGTTGGACATCTAGCACAGATACGCAGTATTTT
v_call: TRBV28; j_call: TRBJ2-7; clone_size: -; d_call: -; cdr3_length: 13; cdr3_aa: CASSPRTAYEQYF; cdr3_nt: TGTGCCAGCAGCCCAAGGACAGCTTACGAGCAGTACTTC
v_call: TRBV21-1; j_call: TRBJ1-1; clone_size: -; d_call: -; cdr3_length: 17; cdr3_aa: CASSMLRGTRLNTEAFF; cdr3_nt: TGTGCCAGCAGCATGCTCAGGGGCACCCGATTGAACACTGAAGCTTTCTTT